The present T cell receptor beta chain was sequenced within a study of blood T cell repertoires in COVID-19. Libraries were prepared by immunoSEQ multiplex PCR; TCRdb keeps only in-frame clonotypes and omits some of them. The repertoire holds 250,000 to 350,000 clones, with 70% to 90% as singletons. CDR1 SEHNR and CDR2 FQNEAQ come from the germline V gene (reference sequence). With 4 bases removed from V and 1 base from J, the gap between germline ends came to 11 bases. This CDR3 contains 15 residues. The rearrangement joins TRBV7-9 to TRBJ2-1, with D possibly matching TRBD2 (5 bases). Sample: PBMCs or T cells enriched from blood (not recorded which). The receptor was derived from a woman aged 40 to 50 who had recovered from COVID-19. CDR3 coding DNA: TGTGCCAGCAGCTGGGAGTCGCCATCCTACAATGAGCAGTTCTTC. It codes for CASSWESPSYNEQFF.